This T cell receptor (beta chain) is from a study of glioma-infiltrating T cells (TCRdb year 2016). Study-level background: The study sequenced TCR alpha- and beta-chain repertoires from glioma tissue, from non-neoplastic brain tissue and from matched peripheral blood mononuclear cells. Each tissue-infiltrating repertoire was compared with the same patient's peripheral blood repertoire to measure divergence between tissue and blood T-cell populations. The paired cohort was made up of three low-grade glioma patients, eight or nine primary glioblastoma patients and three non-glioma patients who contributed non-neoplastic brain tissue.

This clonotype turned up a few times. No antigen is known for it. Base qualities are missing; no much larger clone stands one base away. Trimming removed 0 bases from V and 2 bases from J, leaving 8 bases between the germline ends. Sequences SGHNT (CDR1) and YENEEA (CDR2) are obtained from the germline V gene. Including cysteine and phenylalanine, the CDR3 has 15 amino acids. Only the CDR3 portion is preserved as DNA: 45 bases, with reading frame beginning at the first base. General study outcomes and caveats: VJ-independent divergence between tissue and blood was found to be below expectation in non-neoplastic patients but above expectation in all gliomas, particularly low-grade gliomas. Small numbers underpinned the group comparisons: several glioblastoma patients, three low-grade glioma patients and three non-neoplastic patients. Very few CDR3 sequences were found to be shared between tissue and blood, and this scarcity was attributed to high CDR3 diversity and limited sampling.

The iRepertoire nested amplicon-rescue multiplex PCR (arm-PCR) platform was used to amplify TCR alpha and beta CDR3 regions from RNA. For one-step reverse transcription and amplification, roughly 85-400 ng of tissue mRNA or PBMC total RNA was used as input. Following bead purification, Illumina adapters were added through a secondary multiplex PCR, and the libraries were then gel-purified between 200 and 400 bp. Demultiplexing relied on internal 6-nucleotide barcodes carried by the libraries. Libraries were sequenced on an Illumina MiSeq with 2x220 or 2x250 nucleotide paired-end reads. The study's own analysis went as follows. Paired reads were merged with FLASH 1.2.11 and aligned to the GRCh37 human genome with BWA-MEM before extracting TRA and TRB reads. An IMGT-derived reference of cassette sequences and CDR3 motifs, with pseudogenes included, was used for V and J assignment. Reads were translated in three frames, and productive CDR3s were defined by a C…FGXG motif without stop codons. Unique combinations of V-J cassette pair and CDR3 amino acid sequence were defined as clonotypes. Reads were filtered by Hamming distance, with the threshold set by the sequence error rate of each sample in mapped regions. TCRdb reprocessing: public reads trimmed at Q25 with fastp, clones called with MiXCR, in-frame beta chains kept. Each CDR3 protein appears once, grouped with its most common genes and DNA. The V and J calls were not made by the authors but by TCRdb's processing. This sample holds around 170,000 distinct CDR3 sequences; roughly two fifths were observed only once. Roughly 5.2% of the sample rests with the top ten.

The clonotype was recovered from a human donor with low-grade glioma or glioblastoma, undergoing nonglioma brain surgery, or in good health (not recorded which). Sequenced sample: glioma tissue, nonneoplastic brain tissue, or PBMCs (not recorded which). The V gene is TRBV11-3 and the J gene is TRBJ2-1, with an unclear D gene assignment. CDR3 region: CASSLDLKAYNEQFF. The bases are TGTGCCAGCAGCTTAGATCTGAAAGCCTACAATGAGCAGTTCTTC.